The 4 T cell receptor beta chains reported below all come from one sample, sequenced in a study of T-cell reconstitution after alpha-beta-depleted transplantation in children. The authors prepared the TCRbeta library with unique molecular identifiers. TCRdb reprocessed the PCR reads via MiXCR and lists one record per CDR3 protein. The sample includes 200,000 to 250,000 distinct CDR3 sequences, 11% of them seen just once. The source material was PBMCs, sampled before TCRalphabeta/CD19-depleted stem cell transplant. These receptor sequences come from a child younger than two with acute myeloid leukemia, due to receive a stem cell transplant.

This clonotype has ten or more counts. The CDR3 loop reads CASIRQPPNTGELFF. Here the CDR3 DNA reads TGCGCCAGCATCCGACAGCCTCCTAACACCGGGGAGCTGTTTTTT. The rearrangement links TRBV5-1 to TRBJ2-2, with D perhaps TRBD1 (5 bases). The CDR3 consists of 15 residues. The V end lost 6 bases, the J end lost 2 bases, and 14 bases lay between the germline ends. Germline CDR1 reads SGHRS; CDR2 reads YFSETQ.

This clonotype was recorded at least ten times. The genes are TRBV12-3 or TRBV12-4 and TRBJ2-6; TRBD1 matches at 8 bases. The CDR3 length is 20 residues. The ends lost 1 base at V and 2 bases at J; junction bases unmatched: 13. In DNA form, the CDR3 reads TGTGCCAGCAGTTTAGGGCGGACAGGGTTGACCATAACTGGGGCCAACGTCCTGACTTTC. This gives the protein CASSLGRTGLTITGANVLTF.

This clonotype was recorded many times. The J gene is TRBJ1-1, the V gene TRBV5-1, with D possibly TRBD1 on 6 matching bases. CDR1 is SGHRS, CDR2 YFSETQ, per germline. CDR3 length: 17 amino acids. Trimming cost V 4 bases and J 0 bases, with 19 bases left between them. The CDR3 loop reads CASSPRGVWSMNTEAFF. The CDR3 region has the DNA TGCGCCAGCAGCCCTAGGGGGGTTTGGAGCATGAACACTGAAGCTTTCTTT.

There are many counts of this clonotype. The rearrangement joins TRBV7-9 to TRBJ2-2, with a possible D match to TRBD1 (5 bases). V lost 3 bases, J lost 7 bases, and 15 bases lay in between. CDR1 is SEHNR, CDR2 FQNEAQ, per germline (reference sequence). The CDR3 is 15 residues long. The CDR3 spells CASSFFLTDGGELFF. CDR3 nucleotide sequence: TGTGCCAGCAGCTTCTTTCTGACAGACGGCGGGGAGCTGTTTTTT.